The source of this T cell receptor beta chain is a study of cytomegalovirus exposure and HLA in healthy donors. Study-wide points: TCR beta chain V- and J-gene trimming was linked, in a later analysis, to a missense variant in DCLRE1C. The majority of TCR sequences were rare, yet some public TCRs appeared in many donors.

Primers for the PCR totalled 60 Vbeta and 13 Jbeta. Sequencing was performed with immunoSEQ multiplex PCR; in TCRdb, only in-frame clones are kept and a portion is missing. The data hold 110,000 to 150,000 clones, with roughly 80% observed a single time. A single count supports this clone. Its specificity is unknown. The CDR3 loop spans 15 amino acids. V shed 4 bases, J shed 5 bases, and the junction held 10 bases outside the gene matches. Germline-derived CDR1 and CDR2 are MNHEY and SVGAGI. The source is a woman aged 35 to 49 in good health and CMV-seropositive. The specimen sequenced was PBMCs. The genes are TRBV6-5 and TRBJ1-2, with 7 positions matching TRBD1. This CDR3 is CASSCSTGTGYGYTF. DNA for the CDR3: TGTGCCAGCAGTTGCTCGACAGGGACGGGGTATGGCTACACCTTC.